The rows below give T cell receptor beta chains drawn from one sample of a study of human T cells and chemical hapten exposure. TCRdb itself ran the 5' RACE reads through MiXCR, one entry per CDR3 protein. Found here are roughly 120,000 distinct CDR3 sequences, approximately 20% of them singletons; the top ten hold around 2.7%. These receptors all come from a human donor in good health. Each CDR3 is given with its conserved first and last residue. D genes are given only for firm matches. Expanded clones get a size class; other rows say once, few or many, or leave the size out.

v_gene: TRBV11-2
abundance: once
d_gene: TRBD2
j_gene: TRBJ2-3
CDR3nt: TGTGCCAGCAGCTTAGAACCGTGGAAAGGGAGGGTCACAGATACGCAGTATTTT
CDR3aa: CASSLEPWKGRVTDTQYF

v_gene: TRBV6-6
abundance: many
d_gene: .
j_gene: TRBJ2-7
CDR3nt: TGTGCCAGCAGTTACAGGGGTAAAGAGGTCAGCGAGCAGTACTTC
CDR3aa: CASSYRGKEVSEQYF

v_gene: TRBV4-1
abundance: few
d_gene: TRBD2
j_gene: TRBJ2-1
CDR3nt: TGCGCCAGCAGCCAAGAAAAGGAACTAGCGGGGATCAATGAGCAGTTCTTC
CDR3aa: CASSQEKELAGINEQFF

v_gene: TRBV24-1
abundance: few
d_gene: .
j_gene: TRBJ2-2
CDR3nt: TGTGCCACCAGTGATACGGGGAACACCGGGGAGCTGTTTTTT
CDR3aa: CATSDTGNTGELFF

v_gene: TRBV16
abundance: few
d_gene: TRBD1
j_gene: TRBJ1-1
CDR3nt: TGTGCCAGCAGCCAAAGGGCAGGGGGTGGCCAGGCCACTGAAGCTTTCTTT
CDR3aa: CASSQRAGGGQATEAFF

v_gene: TRBV29-1
abundance: few
d_gene: TRBD1
j_gene: TRBJ1-1
CDR3nt: TGCAGCGTTGAGCCGGGACAGGGGGGAAGTCGGGACACTGAAGCTTTCTTT
CDR3aa: CSVEPGQGGSRDTEAFF

v_gene: TRBV28
abundance: few
d_gene: .
j_gene: TRBJ2-3
CDR3nt: TGTGCCAGCAGTTTGAATCCCAGCGCTAGCACAGATACGCAGTATTTT
CDR3aa: CASSLNPSASTDTQYF

v_gene: TRBV15
abundance: few
d_gene: .
j_gene: TRBJ1-3
CDR3nt: TGTGCCACCAGCAGGGACTTTGGAAACACCATATATTTT
CDR3aa: CATSRDFGNTIYF

v_gene: TRBV18
abundance: few
d_gene: .
j_gene: TRBJ2-6
CDR3nt: TGTGCCAGCTCACCACCCGGACACGTCTCTGGGGCCAACGTCCTGACTTTC
CDR3aa: CASSPPGHVSGANVLTF

v_gene: TRBV5-5
abundance: .
d_gene: .
j_gene: TRBJ2-3
CDR3nt: TGTGCCAGCAGCTTGGCAGGGGATAGCACAGATACGCAGTATTTT
CDR3aa: CASSLAGDSTDTQYF

v_gene: TRBV10-3
abundance: .
d_gene: TRBD1
j_gene: TRBJ2-5
CDR3nt: TGTGCCATCCGGCCGGGACAGGCGCAAGAGACCCAGTACTTC
CDR3aa: CAIRPGQAQETQYF

v_gene: TRBV6-5
abundance: many
d_gene: .
j_gene: TRBJ1-5
CDR3nt: TGTGCCAGCAGTTACAGGGAAGGTCAGCCCCAGCATTTT
CDR3aa: CASSYREGQPQHF

v_gene: TRBV29-1
abundance: few
d_gene: .
j_gene: TRBJ1-5
CDR3nt: TGCAGCGTTGAAGTGGGTCAGGGAAATCAGCCCCAGCATTTT
CDR3aa: CSVEVGQGNQPQHF

v_gene: TRBV28
abundance: few
d_gene: .
j_gene: TRBJ1-1
CDR3nt: TGTGCCAGCAGTTTATGGAGGGCAGGGGCTGATGAGGAAGCTTTCTTT
CDR3aa: CASSLWRAGADEEAFF

v_gene: TRBV6-2/TRBV6-3
abundance: few
d_gene: .
j_gene: TRBJ2-1
CDR3nt: TGTGCCAGCAGCCCCCCAAATGAGCAGTTCTTC
CDR3aa: CASSPPNEQFF

v_gene: TRBV5-1
abundance: .
d_gene: .
j_gene: TRBJ2-6
CDR3nt: TGCGCCAGCAGCTTGCCGCTAGCGAGCTCTGGGGCCAACGTCCTGACTTTC
CDR3aa: CASSLPLASSGANVLTF